This entry lists 6 T cell receptor beta chains sequenced from one sample in a study of shared T cell receptors in the human thymus. Clones were read by immunoSEQ multiplex PCR, and TCRdb kept only the in-frame ones, dropping some. The sample comprises some 660,000 clones, approximately 87% of which are singletons, and more than 0.009% rests with the top ten. The same data also contributed to another study, on human thymus T cells.

The material sequenced was thymocytes. The receptor source for this set is a boy younger than two with a congenital heart defect.

The chain employs TRBV28 and TRBJ1-1, with 9 bases identical to TRBD1. V shed 6 bases, J shed 3 bases, and the junction held 8 bases outside the gene matches. Germline values: CDR1 MDHEN, CDR2 SYDVKM. The CDR3 length is 15 residues. Here the CDR3 reads CASSQAGQGDTEAFF. CDR3 DNA: TGTGCCAGCAGCCAGGCGGGACAGGGCGACACTGAAGCTTTCTTT.

DNA of the CDR3: TGCGCCAGCAGCCCCCGACAGGGATTTACAACTAATGAAAAACTGTTTTTT. Residues: CASSPRQGFTTNEKLFF. This chain uses TRBV4-3 with TRBJ1-4, with TRBD1 matching 7 bases. The CDR3 consists of 17 residues. Germline CDR1 reads LGHNA; CDR2 reads YSLEER. V lost 4 bases to trimming and J lost 0 bases; unmatched junction nucleotides: 8.

Comment on this clone: Other nucleotide sequences from this sample produce the same CDR3. The rearrangement uses TRBV27 and TRBJ1-1, with D possibly being TRBD1 (6 bases). V shed 4 bases and J shed 1 base, with 7 bases lying between them. Per the germline V gene, CDR1 is MNHEY and CDR2 is SMNVEV (reference sequence). The CDR3 covers 13 residues. CDR3 DNA: TGTGCCAGCAGTTCGGGACAGAACACTGAAGCTTTCTTT. This codes for CASSSGQNTEAFF.

The chain is built from TRBV5-4 and TRBJ2-3; tentative D call: TRBD2 (5 bases). This CDR3 has 15 residues. Looked up from germline, CDR1 is SGHNT and CDR2 is YYREEE (reference sequence). V was pared by 0 bases and J by 5 bases, with 13 bases between. The CDR3 nucleotides read TGTGCCAGCAGCTTGGGGCTAGCTACCGTAGATACGCAGTATTTT. Amino acids: CASSLGLATVDTQYF.

The chain employs TRBV28 and TRBJ2-3; 9 nucleotides match TRBD2. V lost 6 bases, J lost 3 bases, and 13 bases stayed unmatched. Germline loops: CDR1 MDHEN, CDR2 SYDVKM. The CDR3 runs 17 residues. CDR3 residues: CASSISSGRWGTDTQYF. The CDR3 region has the DNA TGTGCCAGCAGCATATCCAGCGGGAGGTGGGGGACAGATACGCAGTATTTT.

V is TRBV4-3 and J is TRBJ1-4; D may be TRBD1 (6 bases). The CDR3 has 19 amino acids. V lost 3 bases, J lost 6 bases, and 26 bases lay in between. Germline CDR1 LGHNA, CDR2 YSLEER. The CDR3 nucleotides are TGCGCCAGCAGCCACCCCACCCCGGGACACAACGTTGGGGATGAAAAACTGTTTTTT. It translates to CASSHPTPGHNVGDEKLFF.